This T cell receptor (beta chain) was recorded in a study of PD-1 blockade in mismatch repair-deficient tumors. Study background: All were previously treated, progressing patients with approximately 11 mismatch repair-deficient cancer types.

As concerns this clone: Its antigen is not identified.

The CDR3 totals 13 residues. Trimming shortened V by 2 bases and J by 5 bases, and 9 bases separated the two germline ends. Germline V gives CDR1 MNHNY, CDR2 SVGAGI (reference sequence). All patients were mismatch repair deficient, assessed by either PCR or immunohistochemistry. TCRs were sequenced from a few patients responding to pembrolizumab. Some clones are missing from TCRdb's copy, which holds only in-frame ones; the method was immunoSEQ multiplex PCR. This table has under 25,000 clones, almost 85% appearing once. Study-level results: Rapid post-treatment expansion, then contraction, generally preceding radiologic response, marked tumor-resident clones.

This clonotype was obtained from an adult with mismatch repair-deficient cancer. The sequencing used PBMCs, collected 52 weeks after starting pembrolizumab. J is TRBJ1-1 and V is TRBV6-6; D is possibly TRBD1 (5 bases). Written as DNA, the CDR3 is TGTGCCAGCAGTTACGACAGTCGGACTGAAGCTTTCTTT. It translates to CASSYDSRTEAFF.